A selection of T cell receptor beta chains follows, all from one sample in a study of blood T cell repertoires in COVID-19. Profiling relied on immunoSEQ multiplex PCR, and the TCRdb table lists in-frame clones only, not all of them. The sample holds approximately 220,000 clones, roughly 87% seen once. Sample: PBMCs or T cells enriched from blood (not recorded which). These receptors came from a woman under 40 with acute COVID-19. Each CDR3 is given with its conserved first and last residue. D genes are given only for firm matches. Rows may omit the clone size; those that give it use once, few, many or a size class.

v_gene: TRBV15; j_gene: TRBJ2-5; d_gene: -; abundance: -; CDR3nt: TGTGCCACCAGCGGCCCCCGACTAGATCTAGGGAAGACCCAGTACTTC; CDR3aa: CATSGPRLDLGKTQYF
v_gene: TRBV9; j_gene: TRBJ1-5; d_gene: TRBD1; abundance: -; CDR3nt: TGTGCCAGCAGCCCAGACAGGGGCGCACAGCCCCAGCATTTT; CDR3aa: CASSPDRGAQPQHF
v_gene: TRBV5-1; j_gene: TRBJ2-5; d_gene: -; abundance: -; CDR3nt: TGCGCCAGCAGCTTGTGGCTTTCGATGGAGACCCAGTACTTC; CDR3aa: CASSLWLSMETQYF
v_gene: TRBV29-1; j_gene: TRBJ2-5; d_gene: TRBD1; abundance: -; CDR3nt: TGCAGCGCCGAACAGGGGTCCCAAGAGACCCAGTACTTC; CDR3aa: CSAEQGSQETQYF
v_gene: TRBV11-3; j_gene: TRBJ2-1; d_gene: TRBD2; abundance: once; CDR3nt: TGTGCCAGCAGCTCTCGACTAGCCGTTTACAATGAGCAGTTCTTC; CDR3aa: CASSSRLAVYNEQFF
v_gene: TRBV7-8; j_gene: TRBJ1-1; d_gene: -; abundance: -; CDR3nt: TGTGCCAGCAGCTTAGCCAGAAACACTGAAGCTTTCTTT; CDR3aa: CASSLARNTEAFF
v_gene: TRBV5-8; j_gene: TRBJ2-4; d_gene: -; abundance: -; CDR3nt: TGTGCCAGCAGCGAGTTAACCGGGGAAAACATTCAGTACTTC; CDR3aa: CASSELTGENIQYF
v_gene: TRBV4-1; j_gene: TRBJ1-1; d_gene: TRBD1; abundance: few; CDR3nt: TGCGCCAGCAGCCAACCCACAGGGGGCACTGAAGCTTTCTTT; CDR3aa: CASSQPTGGTEAFF
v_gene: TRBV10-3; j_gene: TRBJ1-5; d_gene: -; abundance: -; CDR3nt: TGTGCCATCAATCAGGGGAGCAATCAGCCCCAGCATTTT; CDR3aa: CAINQGSNQPQHF
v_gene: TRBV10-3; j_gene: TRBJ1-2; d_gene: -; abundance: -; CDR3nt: TGTGCCACCTTCGGGGGGGCATACTATGGCTACACCTTC; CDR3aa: CATFGGAYYGYTF
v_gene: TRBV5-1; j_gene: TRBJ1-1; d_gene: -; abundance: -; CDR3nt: TGCGCCAGCAGCCCTATAGGGGGTGACACTGAAGCTTTCTTT; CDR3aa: CASSPIGGDTEAFF
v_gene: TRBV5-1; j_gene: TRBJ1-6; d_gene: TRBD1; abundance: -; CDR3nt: TGCGCCAGCAGCTGGACAGGGGATAATTCACCCCTCCACTTT; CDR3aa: CASSWTGDNSPLHF
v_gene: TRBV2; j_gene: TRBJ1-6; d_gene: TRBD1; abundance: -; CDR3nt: TGTGCCAGCAGTGAAAGACAGGGGTCCTCACCCCTCCACTTT; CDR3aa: CASSERQGSSPLHF
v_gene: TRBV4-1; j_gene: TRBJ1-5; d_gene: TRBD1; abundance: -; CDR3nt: TGCGCCAGCAGCCAGGCCGGGACAGGGAATCAGCCCCAGCATTTT; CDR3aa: CASSQAGTGNQPQHF
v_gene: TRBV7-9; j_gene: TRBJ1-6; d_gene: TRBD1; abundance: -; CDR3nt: TGTGCCAGCAGTAAAGGTAACAGGGGAGATCTGTCACCCCTCCACTTT; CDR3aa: CASSKGNRGDLSPLHF
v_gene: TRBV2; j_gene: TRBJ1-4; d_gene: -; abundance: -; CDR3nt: TGTGCCAGCAGGGCTTACAATGAAAAACTGTTTTTT; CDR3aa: CASRAYNEKLFF
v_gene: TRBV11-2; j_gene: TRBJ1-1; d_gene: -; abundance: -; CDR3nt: TGTGCCAGCACCAGACAGATAAACACTGAAGCTTTCTTT; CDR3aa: CASTRQINTEAFF
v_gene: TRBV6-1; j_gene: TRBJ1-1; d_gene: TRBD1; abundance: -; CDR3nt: TGTGCCAGCAGTGAAATATTGCAGGGGGCGGGGAACACTGAAGCTTTCTTT; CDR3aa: CASSEILQGAGNTEAFF
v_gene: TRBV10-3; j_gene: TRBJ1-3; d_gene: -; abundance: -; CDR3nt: TGTGCCATCAGTCCTATGACAGGATATTTT; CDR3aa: CAISPMTGYF
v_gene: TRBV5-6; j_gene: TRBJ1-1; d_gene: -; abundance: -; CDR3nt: TGTGCCAGCAGCTTGGGGACAACTGAAGCTTTCTTT; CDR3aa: CASSLGTTEAFF
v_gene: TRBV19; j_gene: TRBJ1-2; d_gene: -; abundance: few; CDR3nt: TGTGCCAGTACCCACTCTGTTCGACAGGCTACTAACTATGGCTACACCTTC; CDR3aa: CASTHSVRQATNYGYTF
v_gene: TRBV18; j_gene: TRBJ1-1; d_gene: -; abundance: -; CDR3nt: TGTGCCAGCAGCCCCAGGATGACGAGCACTGAAGCTTTCTTT; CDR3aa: CASSPRMTSTEAFF
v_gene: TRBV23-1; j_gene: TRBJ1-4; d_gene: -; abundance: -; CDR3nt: TGCGCCAGCAGTCAAAGTTGGGTTCGCGGAGAAAAACTGTTTTTT; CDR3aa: CASSQSWVRGEKLFF
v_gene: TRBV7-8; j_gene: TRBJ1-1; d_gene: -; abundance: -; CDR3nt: TGTGCCAGCAGCTTAGTTGCAGGGACTGAAGCTTTCTTT; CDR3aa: CASSLVAGTEAFF
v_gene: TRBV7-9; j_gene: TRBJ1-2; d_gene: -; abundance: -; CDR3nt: TGTGCCAGCAGCTTACGAGAGGTCCATGGCTACACCTTC; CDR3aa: CASSLREVHGYTF
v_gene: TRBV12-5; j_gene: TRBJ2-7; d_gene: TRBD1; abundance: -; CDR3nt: TGTGCTAGTGGTTTGGTGACGGGACAGGGGGAGGTCTACGAGCAGTACTTC; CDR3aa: CASGLVTGQGEVYEQYF
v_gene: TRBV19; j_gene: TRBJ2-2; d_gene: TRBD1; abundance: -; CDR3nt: TGTGCCAGTGGGTCGAAAAGCAGGGGGCTCTACACCGGGGAGCTGTTTTTT; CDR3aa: CASGSKSRGLYTGELFF
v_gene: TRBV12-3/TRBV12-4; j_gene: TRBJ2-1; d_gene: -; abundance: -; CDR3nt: TGTGCCAGCAGTTCCCTCGGGCGGGATGAGCAGTTCTTC; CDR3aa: CASSSLGRDEQFF
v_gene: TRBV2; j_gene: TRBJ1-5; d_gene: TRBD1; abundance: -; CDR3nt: TGTGCCAGCACCTTGGACAGGGTGGCTAGGGCCCAGCCCCAGCATTTT; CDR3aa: CASTLDRVARAQPQHF
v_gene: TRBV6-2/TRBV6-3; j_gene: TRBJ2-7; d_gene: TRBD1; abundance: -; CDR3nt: TGTGCCAGCAGTTACCAGGGGACAGGATTATCCTACGAGCAGTACTTC; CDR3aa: CASSYQGTGLSYEQYF
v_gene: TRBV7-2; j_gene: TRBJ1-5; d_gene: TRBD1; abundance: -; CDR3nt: TGTGCCAGCAGCCAAATCCCATTGACAGGGCTCAATCAGCCCCAGCATTTT; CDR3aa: CASSQIPLTGLNQPQHF
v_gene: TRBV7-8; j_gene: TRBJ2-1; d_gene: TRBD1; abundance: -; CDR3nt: TGTGCCAGCAGCTTAAGGGGACAGGACTACAATGAGCAGTTCTTC; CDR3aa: CASSLRGQDYNEQFF
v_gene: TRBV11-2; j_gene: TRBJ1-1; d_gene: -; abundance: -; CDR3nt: TGTGCCAGCAGCCAACAGAACACTGAAGCTTTCTTT; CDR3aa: CASSQQNTEAFF
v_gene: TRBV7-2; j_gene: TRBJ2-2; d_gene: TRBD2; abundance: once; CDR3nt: TGTGCCAGCAGAGTTATAGCGGGGGCCGGGAACACCGGGGAGCTGTTTTTT; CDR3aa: CASRVIAGAGNTGELFF
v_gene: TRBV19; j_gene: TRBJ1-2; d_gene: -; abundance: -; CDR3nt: TGTGCCAGTAGTACGTTACAGGCACCAGAAGGAGGCTACACCTTC; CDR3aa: CASSTLQAPEGGYTF
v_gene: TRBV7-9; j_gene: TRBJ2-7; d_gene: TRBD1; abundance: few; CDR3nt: TGTGCCAGCAGCTTAACCCCGGTACAGGGGGCCTACGAGCAGTACTTC; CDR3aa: CASSLTPVQGAYEQYF
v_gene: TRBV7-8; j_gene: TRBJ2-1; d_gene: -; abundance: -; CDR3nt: TGTGCCAGCAGCCATGTGGACAGCCGATACAATGAGCAGTTCTTC; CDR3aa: CASSHVDSRYNEQFF
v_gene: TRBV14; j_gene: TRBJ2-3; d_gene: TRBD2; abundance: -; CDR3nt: TGTGCCAGCAGCCAGCTTACCGGGACTAGCGGGGGGGCCGAGACGCAGTATTTT; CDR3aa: CASSQLTGTSGGAETQYF
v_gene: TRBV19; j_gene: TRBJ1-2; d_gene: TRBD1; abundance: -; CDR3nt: TGTGCCAGTAGTATTTTACAGGGGGCAGTTGGCTATGGCTACACCTTC; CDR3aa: CASSILQGAVGYGYTF
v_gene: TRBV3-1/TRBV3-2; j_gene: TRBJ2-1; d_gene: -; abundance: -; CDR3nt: TGTGCCAGCAGCCGGCTCAGGGGCAATGAGCAGTTCTTC; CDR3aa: CASSRLRGNEQFF
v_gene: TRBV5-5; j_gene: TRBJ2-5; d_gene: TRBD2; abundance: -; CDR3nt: TGTGCCAGCAGCTTGTTGGCCAGCGGGGTGGAGACCCAGTACTTC; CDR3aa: CASSLLASGVETQYF
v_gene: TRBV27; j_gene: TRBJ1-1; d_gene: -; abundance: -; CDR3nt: TGTGCCAGCAGTTTAGGAGGGTTGAACACTGAAGCTTTCTTT; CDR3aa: CASSLGGLNTEAFF
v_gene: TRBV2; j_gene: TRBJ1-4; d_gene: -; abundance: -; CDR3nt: TGTGCCAGCAGTGAAGTGGTACGCTCCACGGGGGAAAAACTGTTTTTT; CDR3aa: CASSEVVRSTGEKLFF
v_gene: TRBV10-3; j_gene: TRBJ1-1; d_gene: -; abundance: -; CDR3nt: TGTGCCATCAGTGAGTCGATGCGTCGAGGGACTGAAGCTTTCTTT; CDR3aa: CAISESMRRGTEAFF
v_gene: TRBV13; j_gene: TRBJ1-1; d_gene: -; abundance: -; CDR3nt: TGTGCCAGCAGCTTCCTAACAGGGAACACTGAAGCTTTCTTT; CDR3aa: CASSFLTGNTEAFF
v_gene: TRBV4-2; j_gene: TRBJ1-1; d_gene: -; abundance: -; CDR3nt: TGTGCCACCAAAAACGCGGGAAGTATCGCTGAAGCTTTCTTT; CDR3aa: CATKNAGSIAEAFF
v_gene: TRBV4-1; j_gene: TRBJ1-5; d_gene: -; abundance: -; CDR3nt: TGCGCCAGCAGTCCTACTTATAGCAATCAGCCCCAGCATTTT; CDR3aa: CASSPTYSNQPQHF
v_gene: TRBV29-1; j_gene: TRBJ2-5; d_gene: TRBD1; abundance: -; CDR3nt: TGCAGCGCCGGGACGGACAGGGAGACCCAGTACTTC; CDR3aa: CSAGTDRETQYF
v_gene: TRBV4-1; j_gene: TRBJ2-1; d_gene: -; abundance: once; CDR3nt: TGCGCCAGCAGCCAAGTCGGGCGACAGCTGAGGAATGAGCAGTTCTTC; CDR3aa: CASSQVGRQLRNEQFF
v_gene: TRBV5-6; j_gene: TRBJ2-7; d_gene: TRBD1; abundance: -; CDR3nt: TGTGCCAGCAGCTCGACAGGGCTTGGATCCTACGAGCAGTACTTC; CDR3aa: CASSSTGLGSYEQYF
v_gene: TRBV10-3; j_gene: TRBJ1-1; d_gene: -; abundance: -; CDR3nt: TGTGCCATCAGTGTGGAGGGTTTAATGAACACTGAAGCTTTCTTT; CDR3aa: CAISVEGLMNTEAFF
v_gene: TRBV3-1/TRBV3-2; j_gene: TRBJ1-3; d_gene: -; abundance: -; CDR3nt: TGTGCCAGCAGCCAAGGAGGTAGGGGGACGAACACCATATATTTT; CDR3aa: CASSQGGRGTNTIYF
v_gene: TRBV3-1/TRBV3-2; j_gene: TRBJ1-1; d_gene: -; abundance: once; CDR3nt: TGTGCCAGCAGCCAATTGCGGAGGGACACTGAAGCTTTCTTT; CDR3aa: CASSQLRRDTEAFF
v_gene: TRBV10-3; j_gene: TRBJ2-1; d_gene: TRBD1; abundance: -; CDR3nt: TGTGCCATCAGTGAGTCACCGACAGGGGAATTCTTC; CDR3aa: CAISESPTGEFF
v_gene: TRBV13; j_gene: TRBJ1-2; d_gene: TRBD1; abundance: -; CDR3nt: TGTGCCAGCAGCGGACAGGGGGAAGATTATGGCTACACCTTC; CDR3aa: CASSGQGEDYGYTF
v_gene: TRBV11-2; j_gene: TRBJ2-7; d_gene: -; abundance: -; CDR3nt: TGTGCCAGCAGCACTAACAGTGGGGCAGAATACTCCTACGAGCAGTACTTC; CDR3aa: CASSTNSGAEYSYEQYF
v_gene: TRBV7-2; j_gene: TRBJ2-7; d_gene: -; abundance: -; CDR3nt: TGTGCCAGCAGCTTAGGAGGGGACACCGCGTACGAGCAGTACTTC; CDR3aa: CASSLGGDTAYEQYF